These 7 T cell receptor beta chains came from one sample sequenced in a study of TIL therapy for anti-PD-1-resistant metastatic lung cancer. The libraries were made with immunoSEQ v3. Repertoires were generated with immunoSEQ multiplex PCR, while TCRdb's copy carries only in-frame clones and drops some. The table records about 50,000 clones, approximately 86% of them present only once. Time point defined: pre-treatment sample, taken before nivolumab and TIL therapy. The source was blood, collected at baseline. Receptor source: a person between 25 and 79 years old with non-small cell lung cancer.

J is TRBJ1-1 and V is TRBV6-5; D is possibly TRBD1 (5 bases). CDR1 and CDR2 (germline): MNHEY, SVGAGI. The CDR3 has 12 residues. The V end lost 10 bases, the J end lost 8 bases, and 17 bases lay between the germline ends. CDR3 sequence reads: CATGDSSVEAFF. As DNA, the CDR3 is TGTGCCACCGGGGACTCATCCGTGGAAGCTTTCTTT.

The chain links TRBV5-4 to TRBJ2-1; perhaps TRBD2 as D (7 bases). V lost 0 bases and J 5 bases, leaving 15 bases between the germline ends. Germline values: CDR1 SGHNT, CDR2 YYREEE (reference sequence). The CDR3 contains 16 residues. CDR3 sequence reads: CASSLGPQGGNNEQFF. The CDR3 coding sequence is TGTGCCAGCAGCTTGGGGCCACAGGGAGGGAACAATGAGCAGTTCTTC.

The chain combines TRBV3-1 (or the pseudogene TRBV3-2) with TRBJ1-2, with D uncertain. Germline CDR1 reads LGHDT; CDR2 reads YNNKEL (reference sequence). Trimming shortened V by 0 bases and J by 8 bases, and 10 bases separated the two germline ends. This CDR3 is 13 amino acids long. CDR3 loop: CASSQEFRSGYTF. The CDR3, as DNA: TGTGCCAGCAGCCAAGAATTTCGGAGCGGCTACACCTTC.

The chain combines TRBV18 with TRBJ2-5; no clear D gene. V lost 3 bases to trimming and J lost 3 bases, with 11 bases between them. This CDR3 has 14 amino acids. Germline CDR1 is KGHSH and CDR2 is LQKENI. The CDR3 bases are TGTGCCAGCTCACCCAGTCGCCAAAAAGAGACCCAGTACTTC. Translated: CASSPSRQKETQYF.

The V gene is TRBV3-1 (or the pseudogene TRBV3-2), the J gene TRBJ2-2; TRBD2 matches 11 bases. Germline V gene lookup returns CDR1 LGHDT and CDR2 YNNKEL (reference sequence). V shed 1 base, J shed 6 bases, and the junction held 4 bases outside the gene matches. The CDR3 extends over 16 amino acids. The CDR3 DNA sequence: TGTGCCAGCAGCCAAGTAACTAGCGGGAGATCCGGGGAGCTGTTTTTT. This gives the protein CASSQVTSGRSGELFF.

The chain employs TRBV10-3 and TRBJ1-1, with D uncertain. CDR1 is ENHRY, CDR2 SYGVKD, per germline. Trimming left V 4 bases short and J 1 base short, with 7 bases between. The CDR3 has 13 residues. CDR3 in DNA: TGTGCCATCAGTGTGGACGGGAACACTGAAGCTTTCTTT. Translation gives CAISVDGNTEAFF.

This clone was found once. This chain connects TRBV20-1 to TRBJ2-7; D is perhaps TRBD2 (5 bases). V lost 4 bases, J lost 0 bases, and 10 bases lay in between. Germline V lookup: CDR1 DFQATT, CDR2 SNEGSKA (reference sequence). The CDR3 runs to 13 residues. The CDR3 DNA reads TGCAGTGCTATTGAGGGTTTCTCCTACGAGCAGTACTTC. The encoded protein is CSAIEGFSYEQYF.